This entry describes one T cell receptor (beta chain). Its specific antigen is unknown. The record has no base qualities; no much larger clone is one base away. The sample is drawn from a study of beta chain features in type 1 diabetes (dated by TCRdb to the late 2010s). In terms of the full investigation: Mean age, gender distribution, total cell number and subset yield were not different between patients and healthy donors. Across all samples, about 110 million sorted cells were examined, and cell number per subset correlated strongly with RNA yield. In the study, recently diagnosed type 1 diabetes patients and matched healthy donors were compared on the TCRB repertoires of their sorted circulating CD4+ T cell subsets. Naive and central memory subsets were obtained from all 30 or so donors, but regulatory and stem cell-like memory subsets were isolated from only 8 patients and roughly 8 healthy donors.

A single peripheral blood draw of approximately 0.11 L on average was collected from each donor into heparinised tubes. A BD FACSAria II was used to sort naive, central memory, regulatory and stem cell-like memory CD4+ T cells with a panel that included CD45RO, CCR7, CD25, CD127, CD95 and CD27. Purity was above 95% for every sorted population. Right away, PBMCs were isolated by Lymphoprep density gradient centrifugation and were stained directly, with no culture step. To minimize batch effects, samples were stained and sorted in pairs, one healthy donor with one patient per experiment. All of the isolated RNA was reverse transcribed with the High Capacity cDNA Reverse Transcription Kit, so expressed TCRB transcripts were sequenced. Naive, central memory and regulatory T cell samples underwent deep immunoSEQ sequencing, averaging around 3.9 million total reads per sample. Sorted cells were lysed in RLT buffer, and RNA was extracted using DNase-treated RNeasy Micro or Mini kits according to cell number. Each cell subset was processed separately to prevent cross-contamination, with patient and healthy donor samples processed together. The immunoSEQ multiplex PCR was used to amplify TCRB sequences from cDNA, generating 87-bp fragments that spanned the CDR3 region. Sequencing of the amplicons was done on the Illumina HiSeq platform. The paper's processing steps were these. PCR bias was computationally corrected using synthetic template baselines, reads within Hamming distance 2 were collapsed, and singletons that could not be merged were discarded. Reads were aligned to IMGT to assign V, D and J genes, CDR3 length, and insertions or deletions at six rearrangement sites. Within each subset, clonotype counts were normalized to the number of sorted cells before true diversity and Gini coefficients were calculated with the tcR R package. The overlap coefficient, calculated on TCRB nucleotide sequences, was used to quantify repertoire sharing. Out-of-frame TCRB sequences from naive cells were analyzed to stand in for the pre-selection repertoire. Here the immuneACCESS table is served through TCRdb, limited to in-frame sequences with V and J called. Missing clones are a known gap in these copies; in checked studies unresolved V genes cover under half, and the rest lacks a known reason. V and J calls and clone size are copied from that table; D and trimming were computed from the DNA. The sample profile shows 350,000 to 400,000 clones; roughly 12% of them were found once. 0.0095% to 0.011% of the sample is in the top ten clones.

CDR3 length: 14 amino acids, cysteine to phenylalanine. Left in the record is the CDR3 DNA by itself, 42 bases read in frame from the first base. V trim: 3 bases; J trim: 0 bases; unmatched bases: 2. CDR1 and CDR2, per the germline V gene, are SQVTM and ANQGSEA. Findings and caveats that apply to the study as a whole: Only small numbers of individuals were included in the HLA sub-analyses, which left unresolved whether HLA type had any influence on TCRB rearrangement. Type 1 diabetes patients showed a moderate but significant shortening of TCRB CDR3 length in all four CD4+ subsets. Because cDNA was sequenced instead of genomic DNA, activated cells with high expression could be over-represented, although the groups did not differ in activation or CD3 levels. Fewer insertions and more nucleotide deletions at VDJ recombination sites were observed in patients with type 1 diabetes, implying thymic rearrangement abnormalities. PCR might favor shorter templates, but patient and control samples were amplified and corrected together, so any skew would affect both groups equally. Naive, central memory and regulatory TCRB repertoires appeared to be more similar among patients than among healthy donors.

In this chain, TRBV29-1 is recombined with TRBJ2-3; the junction holds 8 bases that match TRBD2. The sequence was obtained from a woman aged 18-29 years with type 1 diabetes. Sequencing was carried out using naive CD4+ T cells from blood. The intended sense of this specimen's cell subset or site label: true naive CD4+ T cells. The sequenced DNA is TGCAGCGTTGAGGAGCGGGAGAGCACAGATACGCAGTATTTT. Its product reads: CSVEERESTDTQYF.